The clone carrying this T cell receptor beta chain appeared many times. Its matching antigen is unknown. Amplified regions were TCR beta CDR3 sequences from RNA transcripts. Primed by the HTBI set, a first-round RT-PCR was run on the TCR CDR3. Each CDR3 protein gets one entry after TCRdb re-called the multiplex PCR reads with MiXCR. The repertoire includes 350,000 to 450,000 distinct CDR3 sequences, around 15% of them detected once, and approximately 27% sits in the top ten. These data are taken from a study of T cells in Graves' hyperthyroidism and ophthalmopathy. The study's findings and limits: Most thyroid clonotypes with frequency above 0.001 were detected in blood.

The CDR3 is 13 residues long. The V gene end was trimmed by 4 bases and the J gene end by 8 bases; junction bases not matched to a gene: 7. Per the germline V gene, CDR1 is SNHLY and CDR2 is FYNNEI. The V and J genes are TRBV2 and TRBJ1-2; 7 bases line up with TRBD1. The receptor comes from a man aged 45-65 years with Graves' ophthalmopathy. The sample consisted of blood. CDR3 DNA sequence: TGTGCCAGCAGTGTAAAGACAGGGATAGGCTACACCTTC. This sequence encodes CASSVKTGIGYTF.